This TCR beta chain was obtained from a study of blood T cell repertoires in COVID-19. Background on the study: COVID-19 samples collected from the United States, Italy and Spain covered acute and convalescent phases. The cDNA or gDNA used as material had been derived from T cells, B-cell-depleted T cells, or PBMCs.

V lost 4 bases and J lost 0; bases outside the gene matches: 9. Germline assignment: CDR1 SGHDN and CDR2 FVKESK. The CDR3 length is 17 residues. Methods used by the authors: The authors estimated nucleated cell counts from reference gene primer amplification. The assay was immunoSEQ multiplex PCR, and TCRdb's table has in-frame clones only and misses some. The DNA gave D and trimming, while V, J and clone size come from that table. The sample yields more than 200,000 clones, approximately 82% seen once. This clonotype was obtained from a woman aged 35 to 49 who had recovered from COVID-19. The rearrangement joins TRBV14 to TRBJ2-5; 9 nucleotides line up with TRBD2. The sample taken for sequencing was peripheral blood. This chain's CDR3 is CASSPLAGLEYQETQYF. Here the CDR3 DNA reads TGTGCCAGCAGCCCGCTAGCGGGGTTGGAGTACCAAGAGACCCAGTACTTC.